A single count supports the clone carrying this TCR beta chain. CDR1 and CDR2 (germline): GTSNPN, SVGIG (reference sequence). The CDR3 length is 11 residues. Trimming removed 3 bases from V and 7 bases from J, with 9 bases in between. These data belong to a study of radiotherapy plus CTLA-4 blockade in lung cancer. The assay was immunoSEQ multiplex PCR, and TCRdb's table has in-frame clones only and misses some. The sample yields 35,000 to 45,000 clones, roughly 64% seen once. The specimen comprised peripheral blood, sampled from a patient treated with radiotherapy plus ipilimumab. This clonotype was sampled from a human donor with non-small cell lung cancer who had a partial response to radiotherapy plus ipilimumab. This chain uses TRBV30 with TRBJ1-1; no reliable D call. CDR3 protein: CAWRKGGEAFF. CDR3 DNA sequence: TGTGCCTGGAGGAAGGGAGGTGAAGCTTTCTTT.